This TCR beta chain was retrieved from a study of cytomegalovirus exposure and HLA in healthy donors (dated by TCRdb to between 2016 and 2019). With respect to the entire study: An earlier analysis of some 620 of the donors reported about 280 Gb of sequence data and about 120 million unique TCR beta sequences obtained from some 200 million T cells. Around 320 gigabases of sequencing data and around 87 million unique TCR sequences were included in an early release covering around 650 HLA-typed donors. Among the 398 genotyped donors, approximately 76% belonged to the genetic ancestry cluster associated with self-reported Caucasian donors. The aim of the study was to test whether cataloging public T cell receptors could identify signatures of past pathogen exposure. The study used immunosequencing to profile the T cell repertoires of approximately 630 subjects and linked those repertoires to cytomegalovirus serostatus. Besides the first cohort of roughly 640 subjects, a separate validation cohort made up of roughly 130 different subjects was used. The study combined high-throughput TCR immunosequencing, statistical association of individual TCRs with disease status, and machine learning to predict cytomegalovirus infection status. A later analysis re-analyzed previously published TCR beta repertoires from approximately 700 donors and added high-resolution HLA genotyping to study TCR occurrence patterns. The later analysis used no new phenotypic data to find candidate immune exposures, relying instead on TCR beta sequences and their occurrence across donors. In an earlier analysis of roughly 580 of the donors, high-throughput TCR beta sequencing was used to judge whether each TCR beta V gene segment behaved as functional or pseudogenic. Alongside the repertoire data, information on donor age, sex, ethnicity and CMV serostatus was compiled. Genome-wide SNP genotypes for about 65% of the roughly 670 donors were used in a later genetic analysis, which treated that subset as a discovery cohort. All discovery cohort repertoires had been generated on a single sequencing platform. Class I and class II HLA loci were covered by the typing at four-digit resolution. The number of donors typed differed by locus, with 629-630 for A, B, C, DRB1 and DQB1, 522 for DQA1, about 610 for DPA1, and roughly 450 for DPB1. Several DR-DQ haplotypes were handled as single units for association and clustering because linkage in the cohort was strong. Across under 500 genotyped donors of the cohort, an average of about 220,000 unique TCR beta nucleotide sequences per donor were sequenced, and 15% to 20% of those sequences were non-productive.

For CDR1 and CDR2, the germline V gene (reference sequence) lists LNHDA and SQIVND. Between the V and J ends, shortened by 0 bases and 4 bases respectively, the junction contains 19 bases. From the cysteine up to the phenylalanine, the CDR3 has a length of 18 residues. Just the 54-base CDR3 DNA is kept, in frame starting at base 1. The cohort comprised approximately 700 healthy bone marrow donors. Cohort members were all nominally healthy when sampled, although unrecorded immune exposures were likely present. The donor was CMV seronegative and belonged to the group of 352 seronegative cohort members. Each donor provided a peripheral blood sample, and peripheral blood mononuclear cells were used for TCR beta sequencing. Genomic DNA was extracted from the blood cell samples with the Qiagen DNeasy Blood Extraction Kit. Of note for this clone: It has no known antigen specificity. No clone much larger than this one lies a single base away; base qualities are absent.

General study outcomes and caveats: In a later analysis, some 17,000 TCR beta sequences were associated with specific HLA alleles at a false discovery rate of 0.05. A later genetic analysis associated a missense DCLRE1C variant with V-gene and J-gene trimming of TCR beta chains, and an independent cohort replicated the association. In both the original and validation cohorts, the classifier was reported to diagnose cytomegalovirus status with high specificity and sensitivity. A group of highly shared sequence variants was considered likely to be a technical artifact of the sequencing pipeline. According to a later analysis, most CMV-associated TCR beta chains appeared to be HLA-restricted, and the HLA associations seemed to be driven largely by CMV exposure. A later analysis found that HLA-associated TCR beta chains were more clonally expanded and had lower generation probabilities than equally common non-associated chains. The 87-base-pair reads could not distinguish some IMGT-functional V segments, including TRBV6-2 and TRBV6-3, so those segments were excluded. The only immune exposure information available for the cohort was CMV serostatus. According to a later analysis, parvovirus B19, influenza, CMV and Epstein-Barr virus appeared linked to several top co-occurrence clusters. The study gave a list of some 150 TCR beta chains associated with cytomegalovirus. Assigning TCR associations to individual alleles was difficult when HLA alleles, especially DR and DQ, strongly co-occurred. A further reported finding was that TCR beta sequences accurately predicted the HLA-A and HLA-B alleles for most subjects in the first cohort. Because HLA typing was missing for some donors at each locus, association tests included only the typed subset. This cohort had only TCR beta chains sequenced, and the lack of alpha or paired-chain data limited which features could be detected. Sequencing depth was assumed to be roughly uniform across donors in the presence/absence analyses, though that assumption may not hold. In vitro tests confirmed that a few of the cytomegalovirus-associated TCR beta chains recognize cytomegalovirus antigens. A later analysis found that TCR association rates varied across HLA loci, with DRB1 alleles showing the most associated TCRs and HLA-C alleles the fewest. Most TCR sequences were seen in very few donors, while some public TCRs were found in many individuals. Because counts were too low, some 16 rarely observed V segments, including chromosome 9 orphons, were excluded from the earlier analysis of roughly 580 of the donors. Linkage disequilibrium might explain the correlated functional status among segregating V segments, but an unknown experimental factor could not be excluded. In an earlier analysis of 587 of the donors, most TCR beta V segments were observed in productive rearrangements about 90% or about 30% of the time, broadly matching IMGT annotations. According to a later genetic analysis, donors in an Asian-associated ancestry cluster had fewer N-insertions in productive TCRs than the approximately 700-donor mean. The authors suggested that the approach could potentially be extended to other disease states and immunological phenotypes.

Library preparation employed the immunoSEQ multiplex PCR assay. A mixture of 60 forward primers for TCR Vbeta segments and 13 reverse primers for TCR Jbeta segments was used in the multiplex PCR. A multiplex PCR assay on genomic DNA amplified the CDR3 region of rearranged TCR beta genes. The amplified TCR beta libraries were sequenced on the Illumina HiSeq System as 87-base-pair reads. The study's own analysis went as follows. A later analysis tallied about 77 million unique TCR beta chains across the approximately 670 repertoires, and approximately 11 million of those chains were shared by two or more donors. A nearest-neighbor algorithm error-corrected the raw reads and collapsed the reads into unique sequences, merging closely related sequences to remove PCR and sequencing errors. CDR3 sequences were aligned to IMGT reference sequences to assign V, D and J gene segments. For a sequence to be retained, a match of at least six nucleotides was required to both a V gene segment and a J gene segment. A rearrangement counted as productive if the CDR3 had no stop codons and remained in frame with V and J, and every other rearrangement counted as non-productive. Following IMGT convention, CDR3 was defined as the stretch from the second conserved V-encoded cysteine to the conserved J-encoded phenylalanine. In an earlier analysis of around 570 of the donors, sequences lacking an unambiguous match to a single V gene segment were excluded. In an earlier analysis of some 590 of the donors, V segments were called functional above 56.7% productive rearrangements and were called segregating when the between-donor standard deviation exceeded 5%. A statistical classification framework was built to diagnose cytomegalovirus status from the catalog of TCR beta chain sequences. V and J gene assignment, in a later analysis, came from comparing TCR nucleotide sequences with IMGT/GENE-DB human TR gene sequences. In a later analysis, CDR3 sequences and most-parsimonious VDJ recombination scenarios were assigned using the TCRdist pipeline. In a later analysis, every TCR beta chain was defined by the combination of its CDR3 amino acid sequence and its V-gene family, and reads without a unique V-gene family were dropped. As a way to deal with suspected cross-contamination and a sequencing artifact, a later analysis dropped roughly 600 nucleotide sequences that were highly shared and had low generation probability. A later analysis calculated a clonal expansion index for each public chain from normalized within-repertoire ranks of inferred template counts. Generation probabilities in a later analysis came from a VDJ recombination model fitted to out-of-frame rearrangements, and those results were checked against IGoR. Hypergeometric tests were used in a later analysis to score TCR-TCR, TCR-HLA and TCR-CMV co-occurrence, with a repertoire-size bias correction applied to the TCR pairs. In a later analysis, false discovery rates were estimated by permuting HLA or CMV assignments 20 times. A later analysis grouped co-occurring TCRs with DBSCAN, adding TCRdist sequence similarity when clustering within HLA-allele-positive subsets. Repertoires with fewer than 30,000 or more than 120,000 public chains, plus five repertoires with anomalous nucleotide sharing, were excluded from co-occurrence clustering. TCRdb took this table from immuneACCESS and kept in-frame rearrangements with V and J called. Such tables lack part of the clones; where checked against another copy, unresolved V genes explain under half of the gap, and the rest is unexplained. Clone size and the V and J calls come from that table; the DNA yielded D and trimming. This sample has about 200,000 clones in its table, and approximately 85% of those were observed once. About 2.2% of the sample belongs to the ten largest clones.

The clonotype originates from a woman in her 50s in good health and CMV-seronegative. The chain couples TRBV19 to TRBJ1-5; no D gene can be assigned with confidence. Sequences were obtained from PBMCs. This receptor carries the CDR3 CASSIDPPPRVGNQPQHF. The sequenced DNA: TGTGCCAGTAGTATAGACCCCCCCCCGCGGGTGGGAAATCAGCCCCAGCATTTT.